This TCR beta chain was retrieved from a study of response to subunit inactivated influenza vaccine. Study findings and constraints: The authors offered the suggestion that each seasonal influenza vaccination recruits few new T cells.

TCRdb recomputed calls from the RT-PCR reads with MiXCR, one row per CDR3 protein. The data show hundreds of thousands of distinct CDR3 sequences, with 14% seen just once and 6.5% to 8% held by the top ten. The CDR3 totals 13 residues. Germline CDR1 and CDR2: LGHDT and YNNKEL (reference sequence). V lost 5 bases and J 6 bases, leaving 14 bases between the germline ends. This clonotype was seen only a few times. What it recognizes is unknown. V usage is TRBV3-1 and J usage is TRBJ2-7; D is uncertain. This receptor was obtained from a man over 45 who received an inactivated influenza vaccine. The source was PBMCs from blood, collected about 14 days before vaccination. The CDR3 region is CASSKMTASEQYF. In nucleotides, the CDR3 is TGTGCCAGCAGCAAAATGACGGCGTCCGAGCAGTACTTC.